One sample yielded the 7 T cell receptor beta chains listed below, sequenced in a study of T cells in Graves' hyperthyroidism and ophthalmopathy. Amplification of TCR beta CDR3 regions was performed using RNA transcripts as template. The study used the HTBI primer set for a first-round RT-PCR of the TCR CDR3. TCRdb reprocessed the multiplex PCR reads with MiXCR, giving one entry per CDR3 protein. The data contain over 650,000 distinct CDR3 sequences, nearly 45% of them singletons. What was sequenced was peripheral blood or thyroid tissue (not recorded which). All receptors come from an adult man with Graves' disease, either hyperthyroidism or ophthalmopathy (not recorded which).

The chain recombines TRBV10-3 with TRBJ1-5, with TRBD1 as a possible D gene (5 bases). The germline V gene has CDR1 ENHRY and CDR2 SYGVKD. V was shortened by 7 bases and J by 4 bases, with 23 bases between the two germline ends. The length of the CDR3 is 17 residues. CDR3 loop: CAITSRKRDRGNQPQHF. The CDR3 DNA follows: TGTGCCATCACTTCGAGGAAGAGGGACCGGGGGAATCAGCCCCAGCATTTT.

This clonotype was seen ten or more times. This chain uses TRBV29-1 with TRBJ1-4, with D perhaps TRBD1 (6 bases). This CDR3 has 13 residues. Trimming removed 7 bases at V and 4 bases at J, with 13 bases between. Germline CDR1 is SQVTM and CDR2 is ANQGSEA. CDR3 bases: TGCAGCGCCCCCAGGACAGTTAATGAAAAACTGTTTTTT. Translated, it gives CSAPRTVNEKLFF.

The table lists this clonotype with a few counts. The V and J genes are TRBV10-3 and TRBJ1-5; D gene unclear. The CDR3 covers 12 residues. In germline, CDR1 is ENHRY, CDR2 SYGVKD. V dropped 10 bases and J dropped 4 bases, with 11 bases sitting between them. The CDR3 region has the DNA TGTGCCAGCAGAACATTAAATCAGCCCCAGCATTTT. Translated, it gives CASRTLNQPQHF.

The chain recombines TRBV6-5 with TRBJ2-5, with D hard to call. Germline assignment: CDR1 MNHEY and CDR2 SVGAGI. CDR3 size: 13 residues. The V gene lost 5 bases and the J gene lost 4 bases, with 11 bases spanning the gap. The CDR3 nucleotides read TGTGCCAGCAGTGCAGAACAGAGAGAGACCCAGTACTTC. This gives the protein CASSAEQRETQYF.

This chain links TRBV2 with TRBJ1-5, with D possibly TRBD1 on 5 matching bases. CDR1 is SNHLY, CDR2 FYNNEI, per germline. Trimming took off 5 bases at V and 2 bases at J, with 16 bases between the two ends. This CDR3 has 16 amino acids. The CDR3 bases are TGTGCCAGCAGTTTGGCAGGGCGTGGGGGCAATCAGCCCCAGCATTTT. Amino acid sequence: CASSLAGRGGNQPQHF.

This clonotype was recorded only once. The chain employs TRBV15 and TRBJ1-6; TRBD1 aligns across 7 bases. The CDR3 sequence is 15 residues long. The germline CDR1 and CDR2 sequences are LNHNV and YYDKDF (reference sequence). J gave up 6 bases and V 3 bases, and 5 bases lay outside the gene matches. CDR3: CATSRDRSTNSPLHF. CDR3 coding DNA: TGTGCCACCAGCAGGGACAGGTCAACTAATTCACCCCTCCACTTT.

The chain combines TRBV11-3 with TRBJ1-1; 10 bases fit TRBD1. Germline assignment: CDR1 SGHNT and CDR2 YENEEA. Trimming cost V 4 bases and J 0 bases; bases outside gene matches: 8. The length of the CDR3 is 17 residues. CDR3 coding DNA: TGTGCCAGCAGCTCCGACGACAGGGGGCCTTTGAACACTGAAGCTTTCTTT. Amino acid sequence: CASSSDDRGPLNTEAFF.